Listed below are T cell receptor beta chains from one sample, sequenced in a study of early T cells in non-severe SARS-CoV-2 infection. TCRdb called the 5' RACE reads again in MiXCR, with one record for every CDR3 protein. The sample carries roughly 67,000 distinct CDR3 sequences, less than 15% recorded once. Source material: whole blood. The receptors stem from an adult who was a healthcare worker with PCR-confirmed SARS-CoV-2 infection or an uninfected control (not recorded which). Both conserved end residues are part of each CDR3. Each record gives: J gene, V gene, clone size, D gene, CDR3 DNA, CDR3 protein. The D gene is left open where the match is weak. Size tells how often a clone was seen (once, few, many) or the class of an expanded clone, and some rows leave it out.

j_call: TRBJ1-5; v_call: TRBV6-6; clone_size: NA; d_call: NA; cdr3_nt: TGTGCCAGCACCGGGAATAGCAATCAGCCCCAGCATTTT; cdr3_aa: CASTGNSNQPQHF
j_call: TRBJ2-5; v_call: TRBV11-2; clone_size: few; d_call: TRBD1; cdr3_nt: TGTGCCAGCAGCATTGGACAGGTTGGGCGGCAGACCCAGTACTTC; cdr3_aa: CASSIGQVGRQTQYF
j_call: TRBJ1-1; v_call: TRBV6-5; clone_size: NA; d_call: NA; cdr3_nt: TGTGCCAGCAGGAAGAGAAGTGAAGCTTTCTTT; cdr3_aa: CASRKRSEAFF
j_call: TRBJ2-5; v_call: TRBV12-3/TRBV12-4; clone_size: many; d_call: NA; cdr3_nt: TGTGCCAGCAGTTTAGGCGGTGCAAGAGAGACCCAGTACTTC; cdr3_aa: CASSLGGARETQYF
j_call: TRBJ2-3; v_call: TRBV18; clone_size: NA; d_call: NA; cdr3_nt: TGTGCCAGCTCACCACTAAGCGGACCTAGCACAGATACGCAGTATTTT; cdr3_aa: CASSPLSGPSTDTQYF
j_call: TRBJ2-7; v_call: TRBV12-2; clone_size: NA; d_call: NA; cdr3_nt: TGTGCAAGTCGCTTACCCGTCGCGATGGGGCCCTCGGTCCCCTACGAGCAGTACTTC; cdr3_aa: CASRLPVAMGPSVPYEQYF
j_call: TRBJ2-3; v_call: TRBV5-1; clone_size: few; d_call: TRBD2; cdr3_nt: TGCGCCAGCAGCTTGGGCAGCGGGGGACTCACAGATACGCAGTATTTT; cdr3_aa: CASSLGSGGLTDTQYF
j_call: TRBJ1-2; v_call: TRBV28; clone_size: few; d_call: NA; cdr3_nt: TGTGCCAGCAGTTTCCGATCTTATGGCTACACCTTC; cdr3_aa: CASSFRSYGYTF
j_call: TRBJ2-1; v_call: TRBV5-1; clone_size: few; d_call: TRBD2; cdr3_nt: TGCGCCAGCAGCTTCAAGCGGGGGTACTACAATGAGCAGTTCTTC; cdr3_aa: CASSFKRGYYNEQFF
j_call: TRBJ1-1; v_call: TRBV25-1; clone_size: few; d_call: NA; cdr3_nt: TGTGCCAGCAGTGATGGGGGGAAGAACACTGAAGCTTTCTTT; cdr3_aa: CASSDGGKNTEAFF
j_call: TRBJ1-2; v_call: TRBV10-3; clone_size: many; d_call: TRBD1; cdr3_nt: TGTGCCCTATGGGACAGCGAGTATGGCTACACCTTC; cdr3_aa: CALWDSEYGYTF
j_call: TRBJ2-2; v_call: TRBV5-4; clone_size: many; d_call: NA; cdr3_nt: TGTGCCAGCAGCCCTCAAGGGGGGCGACACACCGGGGAGCTGTTTTTT; cdr3_aa: CASSPQGGRHTGELFF
j_call: TRBJ2-6; v_call: TRBV7-9; clone_size: many; d_call: NA; cdr3_nt: TGTGCCAGCAGCCCGCGAGGGGGGAAAACTGGGGCCAACGTCCTGACTTTC; cdr3_aa: CASSPRGGKTGANVLTF
j_call: TRBJ2-5; v_call: TRBV4-1; clone_size: many; d_call: TRBD2; cdr3_nt: TGCGCCAGCAGCCAAGATGCGGGGGGCGCTCAGGAGACCCAGTACTTC; cdr3_aa: CASSQDAGGAQETQYF
j_call: TRBJ2-3; v_call: TRBV7-9; clone_size: few; d_call: TRBD1; cdr3_nt: TGTGCCAGCAGCTTAGAGACAGGGGGTACGCAGTATTTT; cdr3_aa: CASSLETGGTQYF
j_call: TRBJ2-4; v_call: TRBV11-2; clone_size: many; d_call: TRBD1; cdr3_nt: TGTGCCAGCAGCCAGACAGGGAAAAACATTCAGTACTTC; cdr3_aa: CASSQTGKNIQYF
j_call: TRBJ1-1; v_call: TRBV6-5; clone_size: many; d_call: NA; cdr3_nt: TGTGCCAGCAGTTACGGGGGAAGAATGAACACTGAAGCTTTCTTT; cdr3_aa: CASSYGGRMNTEAFF
j_call: TRBJ1-1; v_call: TRBV5-1; clone_size: many; d_call: TRBD1; cdr3_nt: TGCGCCAGCAGCTTGGAGCAGGGGGGAGTAGCTTTCTTT; cdr3_aa: CASSLEQGGVAFF
j_call: TRBJ2-1; v_call: TRBV7-2; clone_size: many; d_call: NA; cdr3_nt: TGTGCCAGCAGCTTAGGGGGGGCGGCCAGCATCCTTAATGGGCAGTTCTTC; cdr3_aa: CASSLGGAASILNGQFF
j_call: TRBJ2-3; v_call: TRBV12-3/TRBV12-4; clone_size: NA; d_call: NA; cdr3_nt: TGTGCCAGCAGTTTAACGGCCCTCGGATCGCAGTATTTT; cdr3_aa: CASSLTALGSQYF
j_call: TRBJ2-5; v_call: TRBV7-2; clone_size: few; d_call: TRBD2; cdr3_nt: TGTGCCAGCAGCTTAGAGGTGGCGGGGGGTCAAGAGACCCAGTACTTC; cdr3_aa: CASSLEVAGGQETQYF
j_call: TRBJ1-2; v_call: TRBV7-8; clone_size: NA; d_call: NA; cdr3_nt: TGTGCCAGCAGCTTAGCGCGGGGGTCGGCGCGGGGCTACGCCTTC; cdr3_aa: CASSLARGSARGYAF
j_call: TRBJ2-1; v_call: TRBV9; clone_size: NA; d_call: NA; cdr3_nt: TGTGCCAGCAGCGTAGGCCCCGAGCAGTTCTTC; cdr3_aa: CASSVGPEQFF
j_call: TRBJ2-2; v_call: TRBV29-1; clone_size: many; d_call: TRBD2; cdr3_nt: TGCAGCGTTGAAGGCCTCCCGGGGGGGGTAGGCACCGGGGAGCTGTTTTTT; cdr3_aa: CSVEGLPGGVGTGELFF
j_call: TRBJ1-2; v_call: TRBV7-8; clone_size: many; d_call: TRBD1; cdr3_nt: TGTGCCAGCAGCTCGGGCTATGCCGGGGGACAGGGGTATGGCTACACCTTC; cdr3_aa: CASSSGYAGGQGYGYTF
j_call: TRBJ2-5; v_call: TRBV10-3; clone_size: many; d_call: NA; cdr3_nt: TGTGCCATCAGGGAAGCGGTCCAAGAGACCCAGTACTTC; cdr3_aa: CAIREAVQETQYF
j_call: TRBJ2-2; v_call: TRBV11-2; clone_size: many; d_call: TRBD2; cdr3_nt: TGTGCCAGCAGGGAGACTAGCGGGTTCACCGGGGAGCTGTTTTTT; cdr3_aa: CASRETSGFTGELFF
j_call: TRBJ1-2; v_call: TRBV12-3/TRBV12-4; clone_size: many; d_call: NA; cdr3_nt: TGTGCCAGCAGTCCGAACGCGGGTGGCTACACCTTC; cdr3_aa: CASSPNAGGYTF
j_call: TRBJ2-1; v_call: TRBV12-3/TRBV12-4; clone_size: many; d_call: TRBD1; cdr3_nt: TGTGCCAGCAGTTTAAGGGGGCTGGTCAATGAGCAGTTCTTC; cdr3_aa: CASSLRGLVNEQFF
j_call: TRBJ1-2; v_call: TRBV29-1; clone_size: NA; d_call: NA; cdr3_nt: TGCAGCGTCGCCGGGACAAACTACTATGGCTACACCTTC; cdr3_aa: CSVAGTNYYGYTF
j_call: TRBJ2-1; v_call: TRBV2; clone_size: NA; d_call: NA; cdr3_nt: TGTGCCAGCTTCGGGATAGCCTACAATGAGCAGTTCTTC; cdr3_aa: CASFGIAYNEQFF
j_call: TRBJ2-1; v_call: TRBV27; clone_size: NA; d_call: TRBD2; cdr3_nt: TGTGCCAGCAGTTTAGTGAGGACTAGCGGCAATGAGCAGTTCTTC; cdr3_aa: CASSLVRTSGNEQFF
j_call: TRBJ2-2; v_call: TRBV20-1; clone_size: many; d_call: TRBD1; cdr3_nt: TGCAGTGCCCGGACAGGGAGAGGCGGGGAGCTGTTTTTT; cdr3_aa: CSARTGRGGELFF
j_call: TRBJ1-5; v_call: TRBV5-4; clone_size: many; d_call: NA; cdr3_nt: TGTGCCAGCAGCTACACCCACGGGGATAGCAATCAGCCCCAGCATTTT; cdr3_aa: CASSYTHGDSNQPQHF
j_call: TRBJ2-7; v_call: TRBV6-2/TRBV6-3; clone_size: many; d_call: TRBD1; cdr3_nt: TGTGCCAGTTCCAAAACAGGGGCAATCCACGAGCAGTACTTC; cdr3_aa: CASSKTGAIHEQYF
j_call: TRBJ1-1; v_call: TRBV28; clone_size: NA; d_call: NA; cdr3_nt: TGTGCCAGCAGTTTAAGCATCACTGAAGCTTTCTTT; cdr3_aa: CASSLSITEAFF
j_call: TRBJ1-1; v_call: TRBV21-1; clone_size: many; d_call: NA; cdr3_nt: TGTGCCAGCCCCCCCCGACAGGGGGCGCAGGACACTGAAGCTTTCTTT; cdr3_aa: CASPPRQGAQDTEAFF
j_call: TRBJ2-3; v_call: TRBV6-5; clone_size: few; d_call: NA; cdr3_nt: TGTGCCAGCAGCATCGTACGGACAGATACGCAGTATTTT; cdr3_aa: CASSIVRTDTQYF
j_call: TRBJ2-1; v_call: TRBV29-1; clone_size: NA; d_call: TRBD2; cdr3_nt: TGCAGCGTTGACAGCCTAGCGGGGGGAAGTAACAATGAGCAGTTCTTC; cdr3_aa: CSVDSLAGGSNNEQFF
j_call: TRBJ1-2; v_call: TRBV11-2; clone_size: NA; d_call: NA; cdr3_nt: TGTGCCAGCAGCTTAGCCGGAGAGGTTGGCTACACCTTC; cdr3_aa: CASSLAGEVGYTF
j_call: TRBJ2-5; v_call: TRBV12-3/TRBV12-4; clone_size: NA; d_call: NA; cdr3_nt: TGTGCCTCGGGGTCTGTCGGGGGCCAGTACTTC; cdr3_aa: CASGSVGGQYF
j_call: TRBJ1-2; v_call: TRBV5-5; clone_size: NA; d_call: NA; cdr3_nt: TGTGCCAGCAGCTTGGACAGACTCTATGGCTACACCTTC; cdr3_aa: CASSLDRLYGYTF
j_call: TRBJ2-2; v_call: TRBV7-9; clone_size: few; d_call: NA; cdr3_nt: TGTGCCAGCAGCTTTCAACGGTCTACCGGGGAGCTGTTTTTT; cdr3_aa: CASSFQRSTGELFF
j_call: TRBJ2-6; v_call: TRBV2; clone_size: many; d_call: TRBD1; cdr3_nt: TGTGCCAGCAGCTCCGGGTCCAGGGGGGTCCTGACTTTC; cdr3_aa: CASSSGSRGVLTF
j_call: TRBJ1-1; v_call: TRBV30; clone_size: many; d_call: NA; cdr3_nt: TGTGCCTGGACAAGACAGACCCGGGGCTACACTGAAGCTTTCTTT; cdr3_aa: CAWTRQTRGYTEAFF
j_call: TRBJ2-5; v_call: TRBV20-1; clone_size: few; d_call: NA; cdr3_nt: TGCAGTGCTATCGGTGGGGCCCAGTACTTC; cdr3_aa: CSAIGGAQYF
j_call: TRBJ2-4; v_call: TRBV2; clone_size: many; d_call: NA; cdr3_nt: TGTGCCAGCAGTCAGGAGCACCTAGCCAAAAACATTCAGTACTTC; cdr3_aa: CASSQEHLAKNIQYF
j_call: TRBJ2-3; v_call: TRBV7-8; clone_size: few; d_call: TRBD2; cdr3_nt: TGTGCCAGCAGCTTAGCGAGGAGACTAGCGGGGGTCACAGATACGCAGTATTTT; cdr3_aa: CASSLARRLAGVTDTQYF
j_call: TRBJ1-5; v_call: TRBV7-9; clone_size: NA; d_call: TRBD1; cdr3_nt: TGTGCCAGCAGCCCGGGACAGGTGGACAATCAGCCCCAGCATTTT; cdr3_aa: CASSPGQVDNQPQHF
j_call: TRBJ1-1; v_call: TRBV15; clone_size: few; d_call: NA; cdr3_nt: TGTGCCACCAGCAGGCAAGCCAACACTGAAGCTTTCTTT; cdr3_aa: CATSRQANTEAFF
j_call: TRBJ2-3; v_call: TRBV20-1; clone_size: many; d_call: NA; cdr3_nt: TGCAGTGCTTGCGGGACCCCGGCAGATACGCAGTATTTT; cdr3_aa: CSACGTPADTQYF
j_call: TRBJ2-3; v_call: TRBV7-6; clone_size: few; d_call: TRBD2; cdr3_nt: TGTGCCAGCAGCTCCACTAGCGGACCAACAGATGCGCAGTATTTT; cdr3_aa: CASSSTSGPTDAQYF
j_call: TRBJ2-7; v_call: TRBV3-1; clone_size: NA; d_call: NA; cdr3_nt: TGTGCCAGCAGCCAAGCTGTACAATCCTACGAGCAGTACTTC; cdr3_aa: CASSQAVQSYEQYF
j_call: TRBJ1-5; v_call: TRBV6-5; clone_size: few; d_call: NA; cdr3_nt: TGTGCCAGCAGGCCATCACGGACAGTTGGCAATCAGCCCCAGCATTTT; cdr3_aa: CASRPSRTVGNQPQHF